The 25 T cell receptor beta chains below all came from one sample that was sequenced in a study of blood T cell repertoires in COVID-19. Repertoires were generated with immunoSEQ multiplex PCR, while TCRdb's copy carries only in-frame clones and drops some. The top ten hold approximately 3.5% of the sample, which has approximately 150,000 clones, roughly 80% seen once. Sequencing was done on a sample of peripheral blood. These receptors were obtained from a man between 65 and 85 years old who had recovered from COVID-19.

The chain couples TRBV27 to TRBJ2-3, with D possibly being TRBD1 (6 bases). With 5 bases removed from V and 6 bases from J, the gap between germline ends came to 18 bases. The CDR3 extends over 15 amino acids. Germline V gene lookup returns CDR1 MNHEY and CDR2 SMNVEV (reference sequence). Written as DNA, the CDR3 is TGTGCCAGCAGTAGAATGGGACATTTAGTGGATACGCAGTATTTT. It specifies CASSRMGHLVDTQYF.

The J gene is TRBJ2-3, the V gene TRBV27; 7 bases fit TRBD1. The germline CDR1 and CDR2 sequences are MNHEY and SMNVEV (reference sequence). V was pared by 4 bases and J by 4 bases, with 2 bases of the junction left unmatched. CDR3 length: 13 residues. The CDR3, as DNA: TGTGCCAGCAGTTCCCAGGGGGCAGATACGCAGTATTTT. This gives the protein CASSSQGADTQYF.

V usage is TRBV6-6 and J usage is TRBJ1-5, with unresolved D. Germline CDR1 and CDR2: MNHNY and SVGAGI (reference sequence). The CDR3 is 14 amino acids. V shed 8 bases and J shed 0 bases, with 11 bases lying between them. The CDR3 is CASGRTYSNQPQHF. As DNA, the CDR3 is TGTGCCAGCGGTAGAACCTATAGCAATCAGCCCCAGCATTTT.

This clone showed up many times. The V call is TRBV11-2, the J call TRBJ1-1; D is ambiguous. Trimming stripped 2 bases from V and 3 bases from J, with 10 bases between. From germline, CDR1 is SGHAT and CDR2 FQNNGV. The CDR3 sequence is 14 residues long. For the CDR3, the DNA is TGTGCCAGCAGCTTAATCTACGGAGACACTGAAGCTTTCTTT. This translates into CASSLIYGDTEAFF.

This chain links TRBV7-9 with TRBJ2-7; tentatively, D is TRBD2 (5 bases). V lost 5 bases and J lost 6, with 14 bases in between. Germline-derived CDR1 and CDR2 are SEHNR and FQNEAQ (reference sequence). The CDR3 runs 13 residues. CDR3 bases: TGTGCCAGCAGCCCTCCCCTTGGGAGCGAGCAGTACTTC. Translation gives CASSPPLGSEQYF. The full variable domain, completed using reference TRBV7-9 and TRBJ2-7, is DTGVSQNPRHKITKRGQNVTFRCDPISEHNRLYWYRQTLGQGPEFLTYFQNEAQLEKSRLLSDRFSAERPKGSFSTLEIQRTEQGDSAMYLCASSPPLGSEQYFGPGTRLTVT.

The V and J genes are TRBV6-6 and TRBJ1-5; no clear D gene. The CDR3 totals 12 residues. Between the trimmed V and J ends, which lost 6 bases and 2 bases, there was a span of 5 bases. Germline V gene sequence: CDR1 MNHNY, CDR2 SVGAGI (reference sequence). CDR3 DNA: TGTGCCAGCAGCGCAGGCAATCAGCCCCAGCATTTT. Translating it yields CASSAGNQPQHF.

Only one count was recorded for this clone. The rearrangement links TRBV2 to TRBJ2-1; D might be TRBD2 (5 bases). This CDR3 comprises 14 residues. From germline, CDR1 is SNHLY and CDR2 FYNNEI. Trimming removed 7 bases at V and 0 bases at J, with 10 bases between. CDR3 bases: TGTGCCAGCAACGGGAAGAGCTCCTACAATGAGCAGTTCTTC. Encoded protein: CASNGKSSYNEQFF.

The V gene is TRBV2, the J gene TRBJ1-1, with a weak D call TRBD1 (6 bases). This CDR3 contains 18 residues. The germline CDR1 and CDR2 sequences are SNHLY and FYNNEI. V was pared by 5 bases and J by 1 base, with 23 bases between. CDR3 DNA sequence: TGTGCCAGCAGTCACCCGTATACCCAGAACAGGGAGAACACTGAAGCTTTCTTT. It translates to CASSHPYTQNRENTEAFF.

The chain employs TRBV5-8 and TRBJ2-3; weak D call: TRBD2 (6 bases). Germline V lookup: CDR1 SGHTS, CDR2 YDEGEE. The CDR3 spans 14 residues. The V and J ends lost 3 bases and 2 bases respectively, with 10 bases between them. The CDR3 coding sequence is TGTGCCAGCAGCTCTGGACTAAACACAGATACGCAGTATTTT. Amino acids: CASSSGLNTDTQYF.

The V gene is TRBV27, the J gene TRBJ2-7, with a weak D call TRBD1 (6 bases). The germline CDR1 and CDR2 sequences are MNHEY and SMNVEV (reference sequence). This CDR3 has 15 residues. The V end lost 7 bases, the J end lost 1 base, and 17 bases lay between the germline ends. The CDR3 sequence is CASTLRGVGSYEQYF. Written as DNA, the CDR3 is TGTGCCAGCACCCTCAGGGGAGTAGGATCCTACGAGCAGTACTTC.

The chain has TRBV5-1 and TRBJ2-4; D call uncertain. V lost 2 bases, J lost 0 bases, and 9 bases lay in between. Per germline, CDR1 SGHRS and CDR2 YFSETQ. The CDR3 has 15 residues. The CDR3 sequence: CASSFGQLAKNIQYF. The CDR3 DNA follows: TGCGCCAGCAGCTTCGGTCAACTAGCCAAAAACATTCAGTACTTC.

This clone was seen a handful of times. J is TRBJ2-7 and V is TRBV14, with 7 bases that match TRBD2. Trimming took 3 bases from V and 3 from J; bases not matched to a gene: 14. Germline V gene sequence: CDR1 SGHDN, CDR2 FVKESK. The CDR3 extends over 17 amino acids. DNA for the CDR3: TGTGCCAGCAGCCACCCTAATTCGGGGAGGGCCCTCTACGAGCAGTACTTC. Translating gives CASSHPNSGRALYEQYF. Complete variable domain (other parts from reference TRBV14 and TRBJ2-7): EAGVTQFPSHSVIEKGQTVTLRCDPISGHDNLYWYRRVMGKEIKFLLHFVKESKQDESGMPNNRFLAERTGGTYSTLKVQPAELEDSGVYFCASSHPNSGRALYEQYFGPGTRLTVT.

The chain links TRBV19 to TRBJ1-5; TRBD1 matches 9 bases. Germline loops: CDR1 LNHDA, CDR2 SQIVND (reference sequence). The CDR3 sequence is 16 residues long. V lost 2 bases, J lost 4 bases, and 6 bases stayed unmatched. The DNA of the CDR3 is TGTGCCAGTAGTATACGGGGGGACAGGGCGAATCAGCCCCAGCATTTT. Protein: CASSIRGDRANQPQHF.

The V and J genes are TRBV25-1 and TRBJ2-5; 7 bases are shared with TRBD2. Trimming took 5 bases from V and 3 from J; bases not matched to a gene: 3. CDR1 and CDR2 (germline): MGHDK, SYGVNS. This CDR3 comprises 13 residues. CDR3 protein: CASSLGGEETQYF. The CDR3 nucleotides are TGTGCCAGCAGTCTGGGGGGGGAAGAGACCCAGTACTTC. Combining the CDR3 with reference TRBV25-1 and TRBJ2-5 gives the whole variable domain EADIYQTPRYLVIGTGKKITLECSQTMGHDKMYWYQQDPGMELHLIHYSYGVNSTEKGDLSSESTVSRIRTEHFPLTLESARPSHTSQYLCASSLGGEETQYFGPGTRLLVL.

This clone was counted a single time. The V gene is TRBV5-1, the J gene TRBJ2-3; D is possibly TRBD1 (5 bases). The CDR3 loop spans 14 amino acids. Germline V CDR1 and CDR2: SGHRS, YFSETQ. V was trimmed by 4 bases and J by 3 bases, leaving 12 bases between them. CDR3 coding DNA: TGCGCCAGCAGCCCCCACACAGGAACAGATACGCAGTATTTT. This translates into CASSPHTGTDTQYF.

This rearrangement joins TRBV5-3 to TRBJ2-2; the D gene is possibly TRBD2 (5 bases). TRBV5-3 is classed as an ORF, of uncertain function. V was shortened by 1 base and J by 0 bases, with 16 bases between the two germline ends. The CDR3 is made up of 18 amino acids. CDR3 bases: TGTGCCAGAAGCTTGATTAGTCGTGAGCGGACGAACACCGGGGAGCTGTTTTTT. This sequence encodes CARSLISRERTNTGELFF.

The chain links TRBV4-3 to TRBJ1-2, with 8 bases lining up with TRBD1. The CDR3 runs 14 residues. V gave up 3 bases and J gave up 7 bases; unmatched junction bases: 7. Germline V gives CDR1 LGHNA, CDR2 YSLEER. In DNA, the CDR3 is TGCGCCAGCAGCCAGTTGACAGGGGTGGGTGGCTACACCTTC. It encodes CASSQLTGVGGYTF.

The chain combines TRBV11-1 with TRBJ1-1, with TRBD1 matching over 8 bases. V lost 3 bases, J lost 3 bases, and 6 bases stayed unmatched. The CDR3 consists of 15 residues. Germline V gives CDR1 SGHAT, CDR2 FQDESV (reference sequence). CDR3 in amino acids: CASSFGQGGYTEAFF. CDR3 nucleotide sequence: TGTGCCAGCAGCTTCGGACAGGGTGGTTACACTGAAGCTTTCTTT. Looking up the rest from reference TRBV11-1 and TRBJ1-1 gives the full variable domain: EAEVAQSPRYKITEKSQAVAFWCDPISGHATLYWYRQILGQGPELLVQFQDESVVDDSQLPKDRFSAERLKGVDSTLKIQPAELGDSAMYLCASSFGQGGYTEAFFGQGTRLTVV.

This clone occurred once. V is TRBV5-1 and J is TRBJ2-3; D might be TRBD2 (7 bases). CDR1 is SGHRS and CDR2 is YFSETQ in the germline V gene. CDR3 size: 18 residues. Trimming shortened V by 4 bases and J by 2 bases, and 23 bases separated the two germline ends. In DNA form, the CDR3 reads TGCGCCAGCAGCCTAGTTGGGAGTACGGGGGGCAACACAGATACGCAGTATTTT. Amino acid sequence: CASSLVGSTGGNTDTQYF.

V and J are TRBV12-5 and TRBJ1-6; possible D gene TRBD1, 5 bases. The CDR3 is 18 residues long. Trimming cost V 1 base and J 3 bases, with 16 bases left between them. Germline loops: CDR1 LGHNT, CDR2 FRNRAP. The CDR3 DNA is TGTGCTAGTGGTTTGGGGTACGACAGCCGATACTATAATTCACCCCTCCACTTT. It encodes CASGLGYDSRYYNSPLHF.

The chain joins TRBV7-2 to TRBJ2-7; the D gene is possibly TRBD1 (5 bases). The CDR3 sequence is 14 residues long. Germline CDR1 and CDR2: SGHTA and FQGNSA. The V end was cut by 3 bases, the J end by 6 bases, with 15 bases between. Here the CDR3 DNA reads TGTGCCAGCAGCTTGGGGCAGGCGTCGAGCGAGCAGTACTTC. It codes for CASSLGQASSEQYF.

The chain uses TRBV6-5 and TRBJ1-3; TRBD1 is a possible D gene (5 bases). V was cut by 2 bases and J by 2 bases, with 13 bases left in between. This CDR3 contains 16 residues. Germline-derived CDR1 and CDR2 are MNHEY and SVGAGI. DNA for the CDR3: TGTGCCAGCAGTTACGGGGGGGGATTAGCTGGAAACACCATATATTTT. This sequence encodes CASSYGGGLAGNTIYF.

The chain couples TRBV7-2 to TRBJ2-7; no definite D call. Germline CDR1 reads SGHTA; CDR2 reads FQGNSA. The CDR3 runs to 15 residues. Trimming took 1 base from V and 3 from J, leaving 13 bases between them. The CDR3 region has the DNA TGTGCCAGCAGCTTAGTGTCTGGCGCGGTCTACGAGCAGTACTTC. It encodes CASSLVSGAVYEQYF.

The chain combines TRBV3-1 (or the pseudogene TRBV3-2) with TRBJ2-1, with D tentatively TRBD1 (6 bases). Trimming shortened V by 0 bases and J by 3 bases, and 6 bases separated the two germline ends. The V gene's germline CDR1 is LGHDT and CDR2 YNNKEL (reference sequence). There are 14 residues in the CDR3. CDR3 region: CASSQEGGYNEQFF. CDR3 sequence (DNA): TGTGCCAGCAGCCAAGAAGGGGGCTACAATGAGCAGTTCTTC.

CDR3 DNA sequence: TGTGCCAGCAGCTTAGTGGCAGGTTCTGGCGAGCAGTACTTC. Protein: CASSLVAGSGEQYF. This chain connects TRBV11-2 to TRBJ2-7; no reliable D call. V was pared by 1 base and J by 6 bases, with 13 bases between. The CDR3 runs to 14 residues. Per germline, CDR1 SGHAT and CDR2 FQNNGV. Full variable domain (rest looked up from reference TRBV11-2 and TRBJ2-7): EAGVAQSPRYKIIEKRQSVAFWCNPISGHATLYWYQQILGQGPKLLIQFQNNGVVDDSQLPKDRFSAERLKGVDSTLKIQPAKLEDSAVYLCASSLVAGSGEQYFGPGTRLTVT.